The 20 T cell receptor beta chains listed next were all sequenced from one sample in a study of shared clonotypes between healthy human individuals. The data were produced by immunoSEQ multiplex PCR, yet TCRdb's version contains in-frame clones alone and is incomplete. The sample holds around 2,000,000 clones, roughly 95% seen once. Naive CD8 cells comprised CD45RO-negative, CCR7-positively selected cells, excluding terminally differentiated effector memory CD45RA+ cells. The sequenced material came from naive CD8+ T cells sorted from blood. These receptors originate from a young man in good health.

In the case of this clone: This specimen includes other DNA sequences encoding the same CDR3. The chain employs TRBV27 and TRBJ1-1; D is unresolved. The CDR3 covers 14 residues. V lost 0 bases to trimming and J lost 0 bases, with 5 bases between them. CDR1 is MNHEY, CDR2 SMNVEV, per germline (reference sequence). This CDR3 is CASSLSPLNTEAFF. The CDR3 DNA reads as TGTGCCAGCAGTTTATCGCCATTGAACACTGAAGCTTTCTTT.

V and J are TRBV2 and TRBJ1-1; TRBD1 matches at 9 bases. The CDR3 spans 15 residues. Germline V gene sequence: CDR1 SNHLY, CDR2 FYNNEI. With 6 bases clipped from V and 5 bases from J, the junction kept 10 bases outside the gene matches. CDR3 sequence reads: CASRGQGGGWTEAFF. In DNA form, the CDR3 reads TGTGCCAGCAGGGGACAGGGAGGAGGATGGACTGAAGCTTTCTTT.

The chain couples TRBV6-1 to TRBJ1-5; D perhaps matches TRBD1 (5 bases). Germline values: CDR1 MNHNS, CDR2 SASEGT. The CDR3 spans 16 residues. Trimming stripped 3 bases from V and 4 bases from J, with 16 bases between. CDR3 loop: CASSDPGRGINQPQHF. The CDR3 nucleotides are TGTGCCAGCAGTGATCCGGGACGGGGGATAAATCAGCCCCAGCATTTT.

The rearrangement joins TRBV19 to TRBJ2-7; 7 bases are a match to TRBD1. The CDR3 contains 15 residues. V lost 5 bases, J lost 3 bases, and 10 bases stayed unmatched. The V gene's germline CDR1 is LNHDA and CDR2 SQIVND (reference sequence). CDR3 in DNA: TGTGCCAGTAGTCCAGCATTGGGGACAGACTACGAGCAGTACTTC. Encoded protein: CASSPALGTDYEQYF.

The genes are TRBV18 and TRBJ2-6, with TRBD1 matching 12 bases. In germline, CDR1 is KGHSH, CDR2 LQKENI. V shed 3 bases and J 3 bases; nucleotides not matched to a gene: 9. This CDR3 has 19 amino acids. As DNA, the CDR3 is TGTGCCAGCTCACCCCCACCGGGACAGGGGGCGTTTGGGGCCAACGTCCTGACTTTC. Translating it yields CASSPPPGQGAFGANVLTF.

The chain links TRBV13 to TRBJ2-7; D is possibly TRBD2 (6 bases). The V gene lost 5 bases and the J gene lost 0 bases, with 20 bases spanning the gap. CDR3 length: 17 residues. CDR1 PRHDT and CDR2 FYEKMQ come from the germline V gene (reference sequence). CDR3 region: CASSASSYVTSSYEQYF. The CDR3 DNA follows: TGTGCCAGCAGCGCTTCCTCCTATGTGACTAGCTCCTACGAGCAGTACTTC.

This clone was found once. This chain links TRBV28 with TRBJ2-7; the D call may be TRBD1 or TRBD2 (5 bases each). The germline CDR1 and CDR2 sequences are MDHEN and SYDVKM. V shed 7 bases and J shed 0 bases, with 13 bases lying between them. The CDR3 sequence is 14 residues long. CDR3 amino acids: CASTPGRSSYEQYF. Written as DNA, the CDR3 is TGTGCCAGCACCCCGGGACGCAGCTCCTACGAGCAGTACTTC.

In this sample, this clone turned up once. The rearrangement uses TRBV19 and TRBJ2-5; TRBD2 aligns across 14 bases. Trimming cost V 5 bases and J 1 base; bases outside gene matches: 3. Per the germline V gene, CDR1 is LNHDA and CDR2 is SQIVND (reference sequence). This CDR3 spans 16 amino acids. The CDR3 sequence: CASSRTSGGSQETQYF. Written as DNA, the CDR3 is TGTGCCAGTAGTCGGACTAGCGGGGGGTCCCAAGAGACCCAGTACTTC.

The rearrangement links TRBV4-3 to TRBJ1-1, with D unresolved. This CDR3 spans 15 amino acids. CDR1 is LGHNA and CDR2 is YSLEER in the germline V gene. V was cut by 4 bases and J by 4 bases, with 16 bases left in between. CDR3 sequence (DNA): TGCGCCAGCAGCCGCTCCCACCAGGACTTCACTGAAGCTTTCTTT. It translates to CASSRSHQDFTEAFF.

Here the CDR3 reads CASEAGEAFF. CDR3 in DNA: TGTGCCAGCGAAGCAGGTGAAGCTTTCTTT. J is TRBJ1-1 and V is TRBV28; unclear D gene. The CDR3 has 10 amino acids. CDR1 is MDHEN, CDR2 SYDVKM, per germline. The V and J ends lost 8 bases and 7 bases respectively, with 8 bases between them.

J is TRBJ2-7 and V is TRBV11-2; the D gene is possibly TRBD2 (6 bases). CDR3 length equals 14 residues. CDR1 and CDR2 (germline): SGHAT, FQNNGV. V lost 1 base and J 3 bases, leaving 10 bases between the germline ends. DNA of the CDR3: TGTGCCAGCAGCTTAGGTCGGGGAGGCTACGAGCAGTACTTC. This sequence encodes CASSLGRGGYEQYF.

V gene TRBV10-1 combines with J gene TRBJ2-7; the D gene is possibly TRBD1 (5 bases). Germline-derived CDR1 and CDR2 are WNHNN and SYGVQD (reference sequence). The V gene lost 3 bases and the J gene lost 5 bases, with 11 bases spanning the gap. CDR3 length: 13 amino acids. CDR3: CASSEDSSHEQYF. The CDR3 nucleotides read TGCGCCAGCAGTGAAGACAGTTCCCACGAGCAGTACTTC.

The table lists this clone with a few counts. The V gene is TRBV7-9, the J gene TRBJ1-2; D ambiguous. The CDR3 has 13 amino acids. Germline assignment: CDR1 SEHNR and CDR2 FQNEAQ (reference sequence). V was clipped by 6 bases and J by 6 bases, with 14 bases between them. In DNA form, the CDR3 reads TGTGCCAGCAGACCGGACGGCGAAAATGGCTACACCTTC. This gives the protein CASRPDGENGYTF. Full variable domain (rest looked up from reference TRBV7-9 and TRBJ1-2): DTGVSQNPRHKITKRGQNVTFRCDPISEHNRLYWYRQTLGQGPEFLTYFQNEAQLEKSRLLSDRFSAERPKGSFSTLEIQRTEQGDSAMYLCASRPDGENGYTFGSGTRLTVV.

CDR3 residues: CAWSSTGVGYTF. The CDR3 nucleotides read TGTGCCTGGAGTTCAACAGGGGTTGGCTACACCTTC. This chain uses TRBV30 with TRBJ1-2; 7 bases line up with TRBD1. The germline gives CDR1 GTSNPN, CDR2 SVGIG (reference sequence). The CDR3 extends over 12 amino acids. J was trimmed by 7 bases and V by 2 bases; bases with no gene match: 4.

The V gene is TRBV5-1, the J gene TRBJ2-7; the D is unclear. The CDR3 sequence is 13 residues long. The germline CDR1 and CDR2 sequences are SGHRS and YFSETQ. V was pared by 0 bases and J by 3 bases, with 7 bases between. The CDR3 sequence: CASSLARYYEQYF. For the CDR3, the DNA is TGCGCCAGCAGCTTGGCCAGGTACTACGAGCAGTACTTC.

In the case of this clone: Other DNA sequences in this specimen translate into the identical CDR3. The CDR3 sequence: CASSSRTGDYGYTF. The CDR3, as DNA: TGTGCCAGTAGCTCCAGGACAGGCGACTATGGCTACACCTTC. J is TRBJ1-2 and V is TRBV19; 7 nucleotides agree with TRBD1. J gave up 3 bases and V 6 bases, and 7 bases lay outside the gene matches. Germline CDR1 reads LNHDA; CDR2 reads SQIVND (reference sequence). The CDR3 totals 14 residues.

The rearrangement uses TRBV2 and TRBJ2-4; no clear D gene. V lost 0 bases, J lost 0 bases, and 9 bases lay in between. There are 16 residues in the CDR3. Germline loops: CDR1 SNHLY, CDR2 FYNNEI. The CDR3 DNA sequence: TGTGCCAGCAGTGAAGCAGGCTACGTAGCCAAAAACATTCAGTACTTC. Protein sequence: CASSEAGYVAKNIQYF.

This chain uses TRBV28 with TRBJ2-2; 9 nucleotides match TRBD2. Germline V gene sequence: CDR1 MDHEN, CDR2 SYDVKM. The V and J ends lost 2 bases and 3 bases, in that order; junction bases with no gene match: 7. CDR3 size: 17 residues. CDR3 sequence reads: CASSLLGGGADTGELFF. The CDR3 DNA reads as TGTGCCAGCAGTTTACTGGGCGGGGGGGCGGACACCGGGGAGCTGTTTTTT.

CDR3 protein: CASSFLSSYNSPLHF. Here the CDR3 DNA reads TGTGCCAGCAGTTTCCTTAGCTCCTATAATTCACCCCTCCACTTT. This chain connects TRBV27 to TRBJ1-6; the D is unclear. The CDR3 covers 15 residues. Germline values: CDR1 MNHEY, CDR2 SMNVEV (reference sequence). Trimming shortened V by 3 bases and J by 0 bases, and 6 bases separated the two germline ends.

The CDR3 here is CASSLVVRASTDTQYF. CDR3 in DNA: TGTGCCAGCAGCTTAGTTGTCAGGGCCAGCACAGATACGCAGTATTTT. V usage is TRBV7-2 and J usage is TRBJ2-3, with D possibly matching TRBD1 (5 bases). V lost 1 base, J lost 0 bases, and 11 bases lay in between. CDR1 and CDR2 from the germline V gene are SGHTA and FQGNSA. The CDR3 consists of 16 residues. The complete variable domain, with remaining parts taken from reference TRBV7-2 and TRBJ2-3, reads GAGVSQSPSNKVTEKGKDVELRCDPISGHTALYWYRQSLGQGLEFLIYFQGNSAPDKSGLPSDRFSAERTGGSVSTLTIQRTQQEDSAVYLCASSLVVRASTDTQYFGPGTRLTVL.